The 8 T cell receptor beta chains below all came from one sample that was sequenced in a study of cytomegalovirus exposure and HLA in healthy donors. 13 Jbeta primers and 60 Vbeta primers were used for the PCR. Measured with immunoSEQ multiplex PCR; TCRdb has only the in-frame clones, and not every one. Among under 200,000 clones listed, around 85% were seen once. Source material: PBMCs. Receptors originate from a middle-aged man in good health and CMV-seropositive.

Worth noting for this clone: Relative to the germline gene, one junction end is altered; a read error may explain this. This sample includes further DNA sequences coding for the same CDR3. This chain links TRBV6-1 with TRBJ2-7; no firm D call. Per the germline V gene, CDR1 is MNHNS and CDR2 is SASEGT. The CDR3 covers 11 residues. The CDR3 here is CASSTAYEQYF. CDR3 DNA: TGCGCCAGCAGCACAGCCTACGAGCAGTACTTC.

A remark on this clone: The junction departs from germline at one end; a sequencing error may be responsible. The gene calls are TRBV10-3 and TRBJ1-3; D call uncertain. The germline CDR1 and CDR2 sequences are ENHRY and SYGVKD. This CDR3 is 12 amino acids long. The CDR3 region has the DNA TGTGCCATCGAAGCCCCTGGAGACACCATATATTTT. It encodes CAIEAPGDTIYF.

The chain employs TRBV10-3 and TRBJ2-1; the match to TRBD2 covers 9 bases. J lost 6 bases, V lost 10 bases, and 7 bases had no gene match. The CDR3 totals 13 residues. Germline V CDR1 and CDR2: ENHRY, SYGVKD. The CDR3 DNA reads TGTGCCACCTCACTAGCGGGCATCAATGAGCAGTTCTTC. Amino acids: CATSLAGINEQFF.

As regards this clone: This sample also contains other DNA sequences that code for the same CDR3. CDR3 protein: CASSVDVSAATNEKLFF. DNA for the CDR3: TGTGCCAGCAGCGTAGACGTCAGCGCCGCAACTAATGAAAAACTGTTTTTT. V and J are TRBV9 and TRBJ1-4; no clear D. There are 17 residues in the CDR3. Germline CDR1 and CDR2: SGDLS and YYNGEE. Trimming pared 0 bases from V and 0 bases from J, leaving 12 bases between. The whole variable domain, filled in from reference TRBV9 and TRBJ1-4, reads DSGVTQTPKHLITATGQRVTLRCSPRSGDLSVYWYQQSLDQGLQFLIQYYNGEERAKGNILERFSAQQFPDLHSELNLSSLELGDSALYFCASSVDVSAATNEKLFFGSGTQLSVL.

The genes are TRBV5-4 and TRBJ1-1, with 8 bases lining up with TRBD1. CDR3 length: 16 residues. The germline V gene has CDR1 SGHNT and CDR2 YYREEE (reference sequence). V lost 2 bases to trimming and J lost 0 bases; unmatched junction nucleotides: 6. The CDR3 DNA is TGTGCCAGCAGCTTAGGGACAGGAGCCATGAACACTGAAGCTTTCTTT. This codes for CASSLGTGAMNTEAFF.

The chain combines TRBV5-8 with TRBJ2-1; 7 positions agree with TRBD2. This CDR3 region has 16 residues. Losses at the gene ends were 0 bases for V and 4 bases for J; bases not matched to a gene: 7. CDR1 and CDR2 (germline): SGHTS, YDEGEE. The CDR3 protein is CASSLAGRGSYNEQFF. CDR3 DNA sequence: TGTGCCAGCAGCTTGGCCGGGCGGGGGAGTTACAATGAGCAGTTCTTC.

This sequence joins TRBV30 and TRBJ2-2; maybe TRBD2 (5 bases). The germline V gene has CDR1 GTSNPN and CDR2 SVGIG (reference sequence). The germline V and J ends were trimmed by 0 bases and 6 bases, with 11 bases remaining between them. CDR3 length equals 14 residues. The DNA of the CDR3 is TGTGCCTGGAGTGTGGGGTCCGGGGCCGGGGAGCTGTTTTTT. It codes for CAWSVGSGAGELFF.

This clone was seen just once. V usage is TRBV9 and J usage is TRBJ1-1, with D possibly TRBD1 on 6 matching bases. The CDR3 has 14 residues. Germline CDR1 is SGDLS and CDR2 is YYNGEE. Trimming left V 0 bases short and J 4 bases short, with 10 bases between. The CDR3 loop reads CASSVDEGGTEAFF. The CDR3 coding sequence is TGTGCCAGCAGCGTAGACGAAGGGGGCACTGAAGCTTTCTTT.